This is a list of T cell receptor beta chains from one sample in a study of OX40 agonist ivuxolimab in advanced cancers. This table comes from immunoSEQ multiplex PCR, and its TCRdb copy is limited to in-frame clones, with some not included. The profile shows 97,000 or so clones, 90% of them singletons. Source: CD4+ or CD8+ T cells sorted from blood, taken in a trial of the OX40 agonist ivuxolimab. These receptors all come from an adult with an advanced solid tumor such as melanoma, head and neck, liver or kidney cancer. CDR3s include the opening cysteine and the closing phenylalanine or tryptophan. Fields, in order: J gene, D gene, V gene, CDR3 DNA, CDR3 protein. D genes are given only for firm matches.

>TRBJ1-1|-|TRBV5-1
TGCGCCAGCAGCTTGGCCCCTCAGGACACTGAAGCTTTCTTT
CASSLAPQDTEAFF
>TRBJ2-5|-|TRBV28
TGTGCCAGCAGTGGCGGGAAAGAGACCCAGTACTTC
CASSGGKETQYF
>TRBJ1-2|-|TRBV6-1
TGTGCCAGCAGTGTGACATCTGCTAACTATGGCTACACCTTC
CASSVTSANYGYTF
>TRBJ2-5|-|TRBV5-6
TGTGCCAGCAGCCAGCGAGTTGGGAGTTTCCACTTC
CASSQRVGSFHF
>TRBJ1-6|TRBD1|TRBV7-3
TGTGCCAGCAGCCGGGGACAGGGAATTTCACCCCTCCACTTT
CASSRGQGISPLHF
>TRBJ1-5|-|TRBV4-1
TGCGCCAGCAGCCAAACTCTCGGGGCAGGGGTTCAGCCCCAGCATTTT
CASSQTLGAGVQPQHF
>TRBJ2-7|-|TRBV30
TGTGCCTGGAGGGACGGGACAAGGAGCTCCTACGAGCAGTACTTC
CAWRDGTRSSYEQYF
>TRBJ1-1|TRBD1|TRBV28
TGTGCCAGCACCCCGGGACAGTGGAACACTGAAGCTTTCTTT
CASTPGQWNTEAFF
>TRBJ2-1|TRBD2|TRBV2
TGTGCCAGCGGGGGTAGCGGGAGGGCCACTGAGCAGTTCTTC
CASGGSGRATEQFF
>TRBJ2-1|TRBD2|TRBV19
TGTGCCAGTAGTATCCTTAGCGGGAGGGGCTCCTACAATGAGCAGTTCTTC
CASSILSGRGSYNEQFF
>TRBJ2-7|-|TRBV19
TGTGCCAGTAGCCTCGGGACGTACAGCTCCTACGAGCAGTACTTC
CASSLGTYSSYEQYF